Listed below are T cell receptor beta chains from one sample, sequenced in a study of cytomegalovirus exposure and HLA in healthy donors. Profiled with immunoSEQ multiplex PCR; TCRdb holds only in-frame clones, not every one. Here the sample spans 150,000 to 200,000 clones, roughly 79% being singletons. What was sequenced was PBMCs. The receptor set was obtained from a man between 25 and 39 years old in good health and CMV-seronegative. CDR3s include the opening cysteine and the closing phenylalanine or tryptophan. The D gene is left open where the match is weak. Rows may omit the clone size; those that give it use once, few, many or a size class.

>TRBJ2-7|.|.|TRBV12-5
CASGLPTPGSTYEQYF
TGTGCTAGTGGACTACCGACCCCGGGATCTACCTACGAGCAGTACTTC
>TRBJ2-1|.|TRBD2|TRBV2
CASSLPGTSGYNEQFF
TGTGCCAGCAGTCTCCCTGGGACTAGCGGCTACAATGAGCAGTTCTTC
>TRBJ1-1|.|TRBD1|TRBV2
CASTRGQEEIIAFF
TGTGCCAGCACCCGAGGACAGGAGGAAATTATCGCTTTCTTT
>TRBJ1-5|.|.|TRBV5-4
CASSLSPYSNQPQHF
TGTGCCAGCAGCCTTAGTCCTTATAGCAATCAGCCCCAGCATTTT
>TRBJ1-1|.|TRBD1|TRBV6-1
CASSGTGAGQAFF
TGTGCCAGCAGCGGAACAGGGGCCGGCCAGGCTTTCTTT
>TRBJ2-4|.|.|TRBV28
CASSSRGGKNIQYF
TGTGCCAGCAGTTCCCGGGGTGGCAAAAACATTCAGTACTTC
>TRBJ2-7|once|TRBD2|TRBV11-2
CASSPNLAGGYEQYF
TGTGCCAGCAGCCCTAATCTGGCGGGAGGGTACGAGCAGTACTTC
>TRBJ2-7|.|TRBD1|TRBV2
CASSEGRTGNYEQYF
TGTGCCAGCAGTGAAGGACGGACAGGGAACTACGAGCAGTACTTC
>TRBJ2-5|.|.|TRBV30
CAWSVPPRPCETQYF
TGTGCCTGGAGTGTACCGCCTAGGCCATGCGAGACCCAGTACTTC
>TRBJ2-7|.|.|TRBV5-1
CASSLVGDITAYEQYF
TGCGCCAGCAGCCTCGTCGGGGACATCACTGCCTACGAGCAGTACTTC
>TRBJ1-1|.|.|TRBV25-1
CASSEWWELGTEAFF
TGTGCCAGCAGTGAATGGTGGGAGTTAGGCACTGAAGCTTTCTTT
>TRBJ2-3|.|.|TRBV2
CASSEEKKGDTQYF
TGTGCCAGCAGTGAAGAAAAAAAGGGGGATACGCAGTATTTT
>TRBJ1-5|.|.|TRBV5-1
CASRGDGNQPQHF
TGCGCCAGCAGAGGGGATGGCAATCAGCCCCAGCATTTT
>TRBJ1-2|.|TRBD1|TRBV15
CATSQSQGASLSYGYTF
TGTGCCACCAGTCAGTCACAGGGGGCGAGTCTCTCCTATGGCTACACCTTC
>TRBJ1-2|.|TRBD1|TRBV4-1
CASSQDLDRLYGYTF
TGCGCCAGCAGCCAAGATTTGGACAGGCTCTATGGCTACACCTTC
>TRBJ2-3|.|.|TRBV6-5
CASSYSFRYADTQYF
TGTGCCAGCAGTTACTCGTTTCGGTACGCAGATACGCAGTATTTT
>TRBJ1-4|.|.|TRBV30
CAGATAKNEKLFF
TGTGCTGGAGCGACAGCAAAGAATGAAAAACTGTTTTTT
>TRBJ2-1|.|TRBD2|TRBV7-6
CASSSRLAEYNEQFF
TGTGCCAGCAGCTCCCGACTAGCGGAATACAATGAGCAGTTCTTC
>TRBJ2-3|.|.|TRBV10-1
CASSETGSTDTQYF
TGCGCCAGCAGTGAGACGGGAAGCACAGATACGCAGTATTTT
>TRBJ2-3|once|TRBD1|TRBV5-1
CASSSAIWTGPTDTQYF
TGCGCCAGCAGCTCTGCGATCTGGACAGGACCCACAGATACGCAGTATTTT
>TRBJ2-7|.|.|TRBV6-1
CASSLQNSYEQYF
TGTGCCAGCTCCCTACAGAACTCCTACGAGCAGTACTTC
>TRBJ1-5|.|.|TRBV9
CASSVTGQNNQPQHF
TGTGCCAGCAGCGTAACAGGGCAGAACAATCAGCCCCAGCATTTT
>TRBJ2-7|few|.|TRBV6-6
CASSASGWSSYEQYF
TGTGCCAGCAGTGCCAGCGGGTGGAGCTCCTACGAGCAGTACTTC
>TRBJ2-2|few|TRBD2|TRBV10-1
CASSEQGLAGDGNTGELFF
TGCGCCAGCAGTGAGCAAGGACTAGCGGGAGATGGAAACACCGGGGAGCTGTTTTTT
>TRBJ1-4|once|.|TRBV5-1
CASSPVQGSNEKLFF
TGCGCCAGCAGCCCGGTACAGGGTAGTAATGAAAAACTGTTTTTT
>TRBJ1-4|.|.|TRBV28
CASSFLPEWNEKLFF
TGTGCCAGCAGTTTCCTCCCGGAGTGGAATGAAAAACTGTTTTTT
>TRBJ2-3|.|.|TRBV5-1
CASSLRQGTDTQYF
TGCGCCAGCAGCCTACGACAGGGCACAGATACGCAGTATTTT
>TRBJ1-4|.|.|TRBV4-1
CASSQVEQTNEKLFF
TGCGCCAGCAGCCAAGTTGAACAGACTAATGAAAAACTGTTTTTT
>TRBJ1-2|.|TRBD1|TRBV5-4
CASSYTGTESGYTF
TGTGCCAGCAGCTACACCGGGACAGAGAGTGGCTACACCTTC
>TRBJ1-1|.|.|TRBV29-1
CSVVGGDTEAFF
TGCAGCGTTGTAGGAGGGGACACTGAAGCTTTCTTT
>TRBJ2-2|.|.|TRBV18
CASSPELGTGELFF
TGTGCCAGCTCGCCTGAGCTAGGCACCGGGGAGCTGTTTTTT
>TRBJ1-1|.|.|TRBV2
CASTLGEVNTEAFF
TGTGCCAGCACTCTAGGAGAAGTGAACACTGAAGCTTTCTTT